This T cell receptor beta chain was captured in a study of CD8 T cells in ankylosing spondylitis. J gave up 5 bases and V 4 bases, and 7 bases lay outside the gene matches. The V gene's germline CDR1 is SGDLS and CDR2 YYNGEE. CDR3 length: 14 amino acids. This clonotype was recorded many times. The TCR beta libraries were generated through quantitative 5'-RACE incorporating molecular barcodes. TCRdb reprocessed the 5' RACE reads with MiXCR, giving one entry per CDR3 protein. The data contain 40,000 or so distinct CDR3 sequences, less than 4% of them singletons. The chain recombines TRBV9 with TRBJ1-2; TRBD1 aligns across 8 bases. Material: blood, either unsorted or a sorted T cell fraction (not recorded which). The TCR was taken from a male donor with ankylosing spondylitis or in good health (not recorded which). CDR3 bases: TGTGCCAGCAGCTCCAGGGGGCGTAATTATGGCTACACCTTC. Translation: CASSSRGRNYGYTF. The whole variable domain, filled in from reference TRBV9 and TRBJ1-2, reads DSGVTQTPKHLITATGQRVTLRCSPRSGDLSVYWYQQSLDQGLQFLIQYYNGEERAKGNILERFSAQQFPDLHSELNLSSLELGDSALYFCASSSRGRNYGYTFGSGTRLTVV.